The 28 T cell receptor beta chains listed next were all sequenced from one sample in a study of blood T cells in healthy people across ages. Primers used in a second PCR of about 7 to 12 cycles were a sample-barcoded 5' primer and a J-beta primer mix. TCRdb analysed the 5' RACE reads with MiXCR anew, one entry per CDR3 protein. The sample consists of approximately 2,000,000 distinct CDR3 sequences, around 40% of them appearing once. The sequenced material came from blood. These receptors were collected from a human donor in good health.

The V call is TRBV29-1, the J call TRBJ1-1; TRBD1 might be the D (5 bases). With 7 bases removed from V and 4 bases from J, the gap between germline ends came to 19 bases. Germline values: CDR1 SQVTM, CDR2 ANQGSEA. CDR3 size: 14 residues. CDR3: CSGTPGQGRTEAFF. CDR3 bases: TGCAGCGGAACCCCGGGGCAAGGTCGCACTGAAGCTTTCTTT.

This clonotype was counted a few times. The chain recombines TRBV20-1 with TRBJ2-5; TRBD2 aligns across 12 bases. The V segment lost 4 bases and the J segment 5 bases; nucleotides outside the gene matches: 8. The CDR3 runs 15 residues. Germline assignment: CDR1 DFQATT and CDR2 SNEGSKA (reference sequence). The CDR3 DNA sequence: TGCAGTGCTATGTCTAGCGGGGGGGCCGAGGAGACCCAGTACTTC. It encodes CSAMSSGGAEETQYF.

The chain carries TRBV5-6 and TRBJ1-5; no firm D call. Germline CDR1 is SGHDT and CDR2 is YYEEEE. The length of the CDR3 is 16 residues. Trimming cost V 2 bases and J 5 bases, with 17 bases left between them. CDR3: CASSFFQAAPDQPQHF. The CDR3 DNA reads TGTGCCAGCAGCTTCTTTCAGGCCGCACCCGATCAGCCCCAGCATTTT.

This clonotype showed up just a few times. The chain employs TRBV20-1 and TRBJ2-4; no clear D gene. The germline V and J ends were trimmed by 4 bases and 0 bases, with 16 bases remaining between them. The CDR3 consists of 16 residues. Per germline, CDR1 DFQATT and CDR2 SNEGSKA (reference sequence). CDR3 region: CSAIGLERLAKNIQYF. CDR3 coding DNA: TGCAGTGCTATAGGTTTGGAGCGCCTAGCCAAAAACATTCAGTACTTC.

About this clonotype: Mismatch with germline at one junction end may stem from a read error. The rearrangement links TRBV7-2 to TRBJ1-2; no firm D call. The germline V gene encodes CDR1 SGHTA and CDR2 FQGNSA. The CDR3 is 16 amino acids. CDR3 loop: CASSRSAGNYNYDYTF. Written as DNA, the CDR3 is TGTGCCAGCAGCCGCTCAGCAGGCAACTATAACTATGACTACACCTTC.

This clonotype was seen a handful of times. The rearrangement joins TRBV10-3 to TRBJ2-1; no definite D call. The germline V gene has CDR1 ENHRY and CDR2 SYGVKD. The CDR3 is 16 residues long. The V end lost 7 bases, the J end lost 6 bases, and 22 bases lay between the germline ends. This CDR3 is CAITPGPYESSNEQFF. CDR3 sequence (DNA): TGTGCCATCACCCCGGGCCCCTACGAAAGTAGCAATGAGCAGTTCTTC.

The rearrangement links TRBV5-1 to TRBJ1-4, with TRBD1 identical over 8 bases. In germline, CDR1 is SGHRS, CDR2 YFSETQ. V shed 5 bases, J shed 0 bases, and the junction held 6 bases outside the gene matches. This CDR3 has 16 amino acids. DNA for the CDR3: TGCGCCAGCAGAATACAGGGGGTTTCAACTAATGAAAAACTGTTTTTT. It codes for CASRIQGVSTNEKLFF.

The CDR3 sequence: CSAGRTSRPDTQYF. As DNA, the CDR3 is TGCAGTGCTGGGCGGACTAGCAGACCAGATACGCAGTATTTT. The chain links TRBV20-1 to TRBJ2-3, with 8 bases aligning to TRBD2. Germline loops: CDR1 DFQATT, CDR2 SNEGSKA (reference sequence). V dropped 5 bases and J dropped 4; count of bases not matched to a gene: 8. The CDR3 totals 14 residues.

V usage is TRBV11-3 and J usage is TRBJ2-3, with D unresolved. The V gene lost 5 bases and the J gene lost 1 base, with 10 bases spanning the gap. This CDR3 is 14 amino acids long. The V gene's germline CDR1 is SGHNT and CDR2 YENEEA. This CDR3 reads CASSLPAGTDTQYF. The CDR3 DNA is TGTGCCAGCAGCCTACCGGCAGGCACAGATACGCAGTATTTT.

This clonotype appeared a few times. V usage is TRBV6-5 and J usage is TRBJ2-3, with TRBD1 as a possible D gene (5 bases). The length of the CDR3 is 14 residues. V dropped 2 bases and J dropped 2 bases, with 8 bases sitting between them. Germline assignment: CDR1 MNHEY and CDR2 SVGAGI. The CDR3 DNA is TGTGCCAGCAGTTACGCTGGGGCCACAGATACGCAGTATTTT. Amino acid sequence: CASSYAGATDTQYF.

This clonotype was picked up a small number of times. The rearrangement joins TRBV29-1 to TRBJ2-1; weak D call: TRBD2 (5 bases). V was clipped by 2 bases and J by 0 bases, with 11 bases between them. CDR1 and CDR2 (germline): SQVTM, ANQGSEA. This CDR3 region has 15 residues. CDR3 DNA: TGCAGCGTTGAACTGGAAGGGAGCTCCTACAATGAGCAGTTCTTC. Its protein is CSVELEGSSYNEQFF.

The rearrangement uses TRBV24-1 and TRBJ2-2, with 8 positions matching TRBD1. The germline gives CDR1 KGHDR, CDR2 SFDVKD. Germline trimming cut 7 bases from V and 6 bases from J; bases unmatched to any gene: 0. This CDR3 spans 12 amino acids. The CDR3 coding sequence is TGTGCCACCAGGACAGGGGCCGGGGAGCTGTTTTTT. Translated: CATRTGAGELFF.

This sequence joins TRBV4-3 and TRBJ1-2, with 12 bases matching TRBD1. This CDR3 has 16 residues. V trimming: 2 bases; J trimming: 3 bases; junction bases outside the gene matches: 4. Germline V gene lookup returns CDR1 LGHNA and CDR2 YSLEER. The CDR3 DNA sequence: TGCGCCAGCAGCCAAACGGGACAGGGGGCATACTATGGCTACACCTTC. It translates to CASSQTGQGAYYGYTF.

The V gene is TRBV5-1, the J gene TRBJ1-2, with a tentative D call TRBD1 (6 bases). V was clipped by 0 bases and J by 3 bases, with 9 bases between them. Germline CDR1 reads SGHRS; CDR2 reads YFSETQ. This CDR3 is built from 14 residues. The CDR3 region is CASSLERTDYGYTF. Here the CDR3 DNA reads TGCGCCAGCAGCTTGGAACGGACAGACTATGGCTACACCTTC.

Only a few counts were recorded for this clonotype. DNA for the CDR3: TGTGCCACCAGCAGAGATCGGCGATCCTCCTACAATGAGCAGTTCTTC. Its translation is CATSRDRRSSYNEQFF. The chain employs TRBV15 and TRBJ2-1; D gene uncertain. Germline assignment: CDR1 LNHNV and CDR2 YYDKDF (reference sequence). The CDR3 is 16 amino acids. The V end was cut by 0 bases, the J end by 0 bases, with 9 bases between. Looking up the rest from reference TRBV15 and TRBJ2-1 gives the full variable domain: DAMVIQNPRYQVTQFGKPVTLSCSQTLNHNVMYWYQQKSSQAPKLLFHYYDKDFNNEADTPDNFQSRRPNTSFCFLDIRSPGLGDTAMYLCATSRDRRSSYNEQFFGPGTRLTVL.

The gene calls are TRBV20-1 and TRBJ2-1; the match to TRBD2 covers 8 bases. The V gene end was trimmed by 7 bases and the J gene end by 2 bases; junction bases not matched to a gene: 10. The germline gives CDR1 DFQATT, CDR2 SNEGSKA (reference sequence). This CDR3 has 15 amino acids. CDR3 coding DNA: TGCAGTGGGGATCCCGGGACTAGACCCTACAATGAGCAGTTCTTC. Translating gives CSGDPGTRPYNEQFF.

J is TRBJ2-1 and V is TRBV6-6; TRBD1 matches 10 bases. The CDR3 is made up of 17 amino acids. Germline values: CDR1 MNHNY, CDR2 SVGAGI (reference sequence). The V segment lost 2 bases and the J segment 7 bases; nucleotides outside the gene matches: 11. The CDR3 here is CASSYVWDRGERNEQFF. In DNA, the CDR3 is TGTGCCAGCAGTTACGTCTGGGACAGGGGCGAAAGGAATGAGCAGTTCTTC.

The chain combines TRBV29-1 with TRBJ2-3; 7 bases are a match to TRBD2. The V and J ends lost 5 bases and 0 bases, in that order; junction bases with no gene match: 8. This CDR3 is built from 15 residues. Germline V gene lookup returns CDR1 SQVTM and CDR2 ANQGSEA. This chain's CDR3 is CSVSWGGTSTDTQYF. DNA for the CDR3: TGCAGCGTTTCCTGGGGGGGGACTAGCACAGATACGCAGTATTTT.

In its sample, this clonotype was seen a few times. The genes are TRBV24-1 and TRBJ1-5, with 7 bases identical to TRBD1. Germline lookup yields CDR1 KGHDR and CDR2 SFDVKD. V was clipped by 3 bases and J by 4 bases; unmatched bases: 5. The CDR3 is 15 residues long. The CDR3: CATSDQKTGNQPQHF. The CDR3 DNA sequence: TGTGCCACCAGTGATCAAAAGACAGGGAATCAGCCCCAGCATTTT.

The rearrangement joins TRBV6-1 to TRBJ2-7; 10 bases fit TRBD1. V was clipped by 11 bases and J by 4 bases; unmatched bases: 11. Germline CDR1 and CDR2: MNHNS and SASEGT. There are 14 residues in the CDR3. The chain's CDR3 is CAGNPGQGFYEQYF. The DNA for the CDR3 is TGTGCCGGCAATCCGGGACAGGGGTTTTACGAGCAGTACTTC.

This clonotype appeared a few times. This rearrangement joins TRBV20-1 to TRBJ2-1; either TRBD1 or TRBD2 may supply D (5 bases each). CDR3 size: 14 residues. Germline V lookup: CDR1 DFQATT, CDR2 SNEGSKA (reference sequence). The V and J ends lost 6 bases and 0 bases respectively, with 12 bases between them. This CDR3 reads CSAEGLDSYNEQFF. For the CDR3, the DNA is TGCAGTGCCGAGGGGCTGGACTCCTACAATGAGCAGTTCTTC.

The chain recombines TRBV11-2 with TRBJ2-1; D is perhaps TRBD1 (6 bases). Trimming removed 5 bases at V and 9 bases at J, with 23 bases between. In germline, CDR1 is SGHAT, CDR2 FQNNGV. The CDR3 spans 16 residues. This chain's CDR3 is CASSPRASDSWGEQFF. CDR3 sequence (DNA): TGTGCCAGCAGCCCCCGGGCCTCGGACAGTTGGGGTGAGCAGTTCTTC.

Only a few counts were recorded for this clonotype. The CDR3 DNA sequence: TGTGCCAGCAGCTCACCTGCGCAGGGGGACTACGAGCAGTACTTC. Protein: CASSSPAQGDYEQYF. The V gene is TRBV11-2, the J gene TRBJ2-7; TRBD1 agrees at 7 bases. This CDR3 has 15 amino acids. Germline-derived CDR1 and CDR2 are SGHAT and FQNNGV. V shed 4 bases, J shed 3 bases, and the junction held 9 bases outside the gene matches.

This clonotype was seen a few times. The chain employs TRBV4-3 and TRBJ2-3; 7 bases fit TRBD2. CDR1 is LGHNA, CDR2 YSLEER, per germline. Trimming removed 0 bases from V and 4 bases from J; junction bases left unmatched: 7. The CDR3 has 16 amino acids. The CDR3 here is CASSQDAGGGADTQYF. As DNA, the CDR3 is TGCGCCAGCAGCCAAGATGCTGGGGGGGGAGCAGATACGCAGTATTTT.

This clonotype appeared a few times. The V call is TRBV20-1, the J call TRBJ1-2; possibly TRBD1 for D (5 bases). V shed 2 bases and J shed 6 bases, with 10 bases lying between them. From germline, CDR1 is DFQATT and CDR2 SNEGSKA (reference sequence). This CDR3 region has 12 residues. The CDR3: CSARKGRDGYTF. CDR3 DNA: TGCAGTGCTAGAAAGGGCAGGGATGGCTACACCTTC.

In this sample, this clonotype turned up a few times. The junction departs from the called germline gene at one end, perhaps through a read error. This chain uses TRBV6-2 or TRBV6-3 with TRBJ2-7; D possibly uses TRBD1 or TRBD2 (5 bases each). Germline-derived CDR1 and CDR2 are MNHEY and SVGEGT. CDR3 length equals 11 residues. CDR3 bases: TGCGGGACGACGGACGGAGGCGAGCAGTACTTC. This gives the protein CGTTDGGEQYF.

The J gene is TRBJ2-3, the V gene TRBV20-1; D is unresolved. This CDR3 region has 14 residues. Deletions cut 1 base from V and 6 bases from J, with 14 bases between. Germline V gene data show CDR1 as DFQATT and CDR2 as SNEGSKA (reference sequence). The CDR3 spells CSARVFSTGDTQYF. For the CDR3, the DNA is TGCAGTGCTAGAGTTTTCTCCACTGGGGATACGCAGTATTTT.

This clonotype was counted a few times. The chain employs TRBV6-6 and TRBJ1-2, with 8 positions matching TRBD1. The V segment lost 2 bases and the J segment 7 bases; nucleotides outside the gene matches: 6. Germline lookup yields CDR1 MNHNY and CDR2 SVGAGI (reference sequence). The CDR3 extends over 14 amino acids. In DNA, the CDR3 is TGTGCCAGCAGTTACAACAGGGGGTTGAGTGGCTACACCTTC. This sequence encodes CASSYNRGLSGYTF.